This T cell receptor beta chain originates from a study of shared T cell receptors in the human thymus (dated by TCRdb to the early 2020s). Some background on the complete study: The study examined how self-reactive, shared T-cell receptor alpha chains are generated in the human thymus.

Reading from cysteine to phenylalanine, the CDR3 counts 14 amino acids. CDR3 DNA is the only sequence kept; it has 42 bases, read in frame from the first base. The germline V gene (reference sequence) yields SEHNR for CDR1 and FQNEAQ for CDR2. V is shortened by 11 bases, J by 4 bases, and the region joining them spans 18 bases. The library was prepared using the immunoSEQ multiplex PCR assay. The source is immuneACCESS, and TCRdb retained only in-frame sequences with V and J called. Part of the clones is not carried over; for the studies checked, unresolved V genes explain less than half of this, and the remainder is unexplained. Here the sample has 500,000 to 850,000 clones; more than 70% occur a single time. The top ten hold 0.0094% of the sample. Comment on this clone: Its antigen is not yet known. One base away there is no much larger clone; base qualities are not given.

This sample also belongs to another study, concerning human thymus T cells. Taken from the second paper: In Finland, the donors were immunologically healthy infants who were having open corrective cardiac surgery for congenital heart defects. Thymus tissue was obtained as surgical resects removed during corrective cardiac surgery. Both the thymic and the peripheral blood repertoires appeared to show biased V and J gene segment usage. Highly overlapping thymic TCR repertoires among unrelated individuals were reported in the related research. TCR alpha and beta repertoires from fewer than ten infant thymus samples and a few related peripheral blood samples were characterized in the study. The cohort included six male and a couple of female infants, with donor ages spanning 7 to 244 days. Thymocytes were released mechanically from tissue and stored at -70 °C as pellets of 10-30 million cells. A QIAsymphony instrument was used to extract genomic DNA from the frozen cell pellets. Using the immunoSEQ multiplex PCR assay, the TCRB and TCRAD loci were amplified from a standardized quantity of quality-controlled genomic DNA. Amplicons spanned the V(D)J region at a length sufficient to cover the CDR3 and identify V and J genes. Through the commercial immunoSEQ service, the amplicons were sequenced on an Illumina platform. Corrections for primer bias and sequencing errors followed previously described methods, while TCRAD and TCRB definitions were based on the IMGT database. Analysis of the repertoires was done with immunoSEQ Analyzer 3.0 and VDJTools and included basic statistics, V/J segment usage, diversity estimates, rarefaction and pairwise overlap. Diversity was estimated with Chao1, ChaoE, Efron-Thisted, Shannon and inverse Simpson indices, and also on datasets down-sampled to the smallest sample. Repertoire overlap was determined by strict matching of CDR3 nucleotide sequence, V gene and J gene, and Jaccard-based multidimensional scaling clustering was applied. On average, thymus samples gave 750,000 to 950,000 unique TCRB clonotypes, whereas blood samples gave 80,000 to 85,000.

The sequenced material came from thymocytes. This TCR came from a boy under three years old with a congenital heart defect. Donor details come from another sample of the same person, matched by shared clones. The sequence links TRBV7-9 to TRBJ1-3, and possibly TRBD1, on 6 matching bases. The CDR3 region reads CAGWDGGLGNTIYF. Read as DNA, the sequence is TGTGCCGGCTGGGACGGGGGGCTCGGAAACACCATATATTTT.